The 7 T cell receptor beta chains reported below all come from one sample, sequenced in a study of OX40 agonist ivuxolimab in advanced cancers. Using immunoSEQ multiplex PCR, the repertoire was profiled, and TCRdb retains in-frame clones only, with some absent. The sample includes about 76,000 clones, roughly 84% of them seen just once. Material: CD4+ or CD8+ T cells sorted from blood, obtained in a trial of the OX40 agonist ivuxolimab. The receptors stem from an adult with an advanced solid tumor such as melanoma, head and neck, liver or kidney cancer.

To note about this clone: An end of the junction differs from the germline gene, which may be a read error. The V gene is TRBV7-7, the J gene TRBJ2-2; TRBD1 matches 7 bases. This CDR3 spans 15 amino acids. CDR1 and CDR2 from the germline V gene are SSHAT and FNYEAQ (reference sequence). CDR3 amino acids: CASRATGAGAGELFF. The CDR3 region has the DNA TGTGCTAGCAGGGCCACAGGGGCCGGGGCCGGGGAGCTGTTTTTT.

This chain uses TRBV9 with TRBJ2-7; D possibly uses TRBD1 or TRBD2 (7 bases each). Germline V CDR1 and CDR2: SGDLS, YYNGEE. Trimming cost V 4 bases and J 4 bases, with 15 bases left between them. This CDR3 region has 14 residues. The CDR3 reads CASSIAGGAYEQYF. As DNA, the CDR3 is TGTGCCAGCAGCATAGCAGGGGGGGCTTACGAGCAGTACTTC.

V and J are TRBV7-9 and TRBJ1-1, with D uncertain. V lost 4 bases and J lost 9, with 15 bases in between. The CDR3 totals 13 residues. Per the germline V gene, CDR1 is SEHNR and CDR2 is FQNEAQ (reference sequence). CDR3 nucleotide sequence: TGTGCCAGCAGCTGGAGTAGTGAAACGAAAGCTTTCTTT. Translation gives CASSWSSETKAFF.

V and J are TRBV15 and TRBJ2-7; TRBD2 is a possible D gene (6 bases). Between the trimmed V and J ends, which lost 5 bases and 3 bases, there was a span of 17 bases. CDR3 size: 15 residues. CDR1 and CDR2 (germline): LNHNV, YYDKDF (reference sequence). The CDR3 region has the DNA TGTGCCACCAGCCGCGGAGGGGCTGAGGTCTACGAGCAGTACTTC. Its translation: CATSRGGAEVYEQYF. The whole variable domain, filled in from reference TRBV15 and TRBJ2-7, reads DAMVIQNPRYQVTQFGKPVTLSCSQTLNHNVMYWYQQKSSQAPKLLFHYYDKDFNNEADTPDNFQSRRPNTSFCFLDIRSPGLGDTAMYLCATSRGGAEVYEQYFGPGTRLTVT.

The chain uses TRBV11-1 and TRBJ2-7, with D unclear. There are 10 residues in the CDR3. CDR1 and CDR2 from the germline V gene are SGHAT and FQDESV (reference sequence). V was cut by 5 bases and J by 6 bases, with 5 bases left in between. The CDR3 spells CASSGREQYF. CDR3 coding DNA: TGTGCCAGCAGCGGACGCGAGCAGTACTTC.

J is TRBJ1-3 and V is TRBV21-1; the table calls TRBD1, which could not be checked here. TRBV21-1 is an annotated pseudogene. This CDR3 comprises 14 residues. CDR3 protein: CASRHRSRQNTIYF. In DNA, the CDR3 is TGTGCCAGCAGACACAGGTCTCGGCAGAACACCATATATTTT.

The gene calls are TRBV5-4 and TRBJ1-2; 7 nucleotides line up with TRBD1. Germline-derived CDR1 and CDR2 are SGHNT and YYREEE (reference sequence). Trimming took 8 bases from V and 2 from J; bases not matched to a gene: 9. The CDR3 length is 14 residues. CDR3 DNA sequence: TGTGCCAGTACCAAAGGACAGGAAAACTATGGCTACACCTTC. This translates into CASTKGQENYGYTF.